These 15 T cell receptor beta chains were sequenced from one sample in a study of OX40 agonist ivuxolimab in advanced cancers. Sequencing used immunoSEQ multiplex PCR; TCRdb keeps in-frame clones, though not all of them. The sample shows about 75,000 clones, over 85% of them seen only once. Sequencing was performed on CD4+ or CD8+ T cells sorted from blood, taken in a trial of the OX40 agonist ivuxolimab. The source of these receptors is an adult with an advanced solid tumor such as melanoma, head and neck, liver or kidney cancer.

This clone showed up just once. This rearrangement joins TRBV5-4 to TRBJ2-2; no clear D gene. This CDR3 has 14 residues. CDR1 is SGHNT, CDR2 YYREEE, per germline (reference sequence). Between the trimmed V and J ends, which lost 0 bases and 5 bases, there was a span of 8 bases. The chain's CDR3 is CASSLAEWTGELFF. DNA of the CDR3: TGTGCCAGCAGCTTGGCCGAGTGGACCGGGGAGCTGTTTTTT.

The chain is built from TRBV25-1 and TRBJ2-1; no clear D gene. Trimming removed 5 bases at V and 2 bases at J, with 13 bases between. CDR3 length: 15 amino acids. Per germline, CDR1 MGHDK and CDR2 SYGVNS. CDR3 nucleotides: TGTGCCAGCAGTCGACCAGGCCTTGCCTACAATGAGCAGTTCTTC. Residues: CASSRPGLAYNEQFF.

The rearrangement links TRBV19 to TRBJ2-2; D remains unclear. CDR1 LNHDA and CDR2 SQIVND come from the germline V gene (reference sequence). V was cut by 5 bases and J by 4 bases, with 11 bases left in between. CDR3 length: 14 amino acids. In DNA, the CDR3 is TGTGCCAGTAGTGGGGTACGAAGCACCGGGGAGCTGTTTTTT. It translates to CASSGVRSTGELFF.

This clone is a singleton in its sample. The chain links TRBV10-3 to TRBJ2-7; the match to TRBD2 covers 7 bases. V lost 5 bases and J lost 0; bases outside the gene matches: 4. CDR3 length: 14 residues. Per the germline V gene, CDR1 is ENHRY and CDR2 is SYGVKD. CDR3 residues: CAISLAALSYEQYF. The CDR3 DNA reads TGTGCCATCAGTCTAGCGGCCCTCTCCTACGAGCAGTACTTC.

This chain joins TRBV9 and TRBJ1-6; TRBD1 matches 8 bases. The CDR3 totals 15 residues. Trimming cost V 4 bases and J 8 bases; bases outside gene matches: 8. Germline V gene data show CDR1 as SGDLS and CDR2 as YYNGEE. CDR3 amino acids: CASSNQGAWDSPLHF. The CDR3, as DNA: TGTGCCAGCAGCAATCAGGGGGCCTGGGATTCACCCCTCCACTTT.

CDR3 sequence reads: CASSQDLASGSGDTQYF. The CDR3 nucleotides are TGTGCCAGCAGCCAAGATTTGGCTAGCGGGAGCGGGGATACGCAGTATTTT. This chain uses TRBV4-2 with TRBJ2-3, with 10 bases identical to TRBD2. V shed 0 bases, J shed 6 bases, and the junction held 9 bases outside the gene matches. Germline V CDR1 and CDR2: LGHNA, YNFKEQ. This CDR3 comprises 17 residues.

The chain recombines TRBV5-1 with TRBJ2-5; D gene unclear. This CDR3 is 16 amino acids long. Germline V gives CDR1 SGHRS, CDR2 YFSETQ. V lost 1 base, J lost 0 bases, and 13 bases lay in between. The DNA of the CDR3 is TGCGCCAGCAGCTTGTTGTCAGATCAGTACCAAGAGACCCAGTACTTC. Its translation: CASSLLSDQYQETQYF.

This clone turned up a few times. The V gene is TRBV9, the J gene TRBJ2-5; D uncertain. The CDR3 has 14 residues. The V gene's germline CDR1 is SGDLS and CDR2 YYNGEE. V lost 0 bases and J lost 2, with 8 bases in between. CDR3 sequence reads: CASSVALGQETQYF. The CDR3 nucleotides read TGTGCCAGCAGCGTAGCCCTGGGGCAAGAGACCCAGTACTTC.

This clone was picked up one time. The chain employs TRBV10-1 and TRBJ2-7; 8 nucleotides agree with TRBD1. The CDR3 extends over 13 amino acids. Losses at the gene ends were 6 bases for V and 3 bases for J; bases not matched to a gene: 4. Germline V lookup: CDR1 WNHNN, CDR2 SYGVQD (reference sequence). The CDR3 DNA follows: TGCGCCAGCAGATGGGACAGGTTCTACGAGCAGTACTTC. Amino acids: CASRWDRFYEQYF.

Here the CDR3 DNA reads TGTGCCAGCACGCCCCCCGGGAGCTCCTACAATGAGCAGTTCTTC. Translating it yields CASTPPGSSYNEQFF. The chain carries TRBV6-5 and TRBJ2-1, with a weak D call TRBD2 (6 bases). The V and J ends lost 7 bases and 0 bases respectively, with 13 bases between them. The germline gives CDR1 MNHEY, CDR2 SVGAGI. The CDR3 sequence is 15 residues long.

The CDR3: CASSFLAGAYNEQFF. The DNA for the CDR3 is TGTGCCAGCAGCTTCCTAGCGGGGGCTTACAATGAGCAGTTCTTC. The V gene is TRBV7-3, the J gene TRBJ2-1; 10 bases align to TRBD2. After removal of 3 bases from V and 4 bases from J, the junction contained 3 bases not matched to a gene. The CDR3 consists of 15 residues. Germline lookup yields CDR1 SGHTA and CDR2 FQGTGA.

This clone was picked up one time. The chain links TRBV7-2 to TRBJ2-1, with 8 bases fitting TRBD2. Unmatched junction bases numbered 11, after V lost 3 bases and J lost 10 bases. The germline V gene encodes CDR1 SGHTA and CDR2 FQGNSA. CDR3 size: 15 residues. For the CDR3, the DNA is TGTGCCAGCAGCTTGGGACGGGGGGGCCCGAGGGAGCAGTTCTTC. It encodes CASSLGRGGPREQFF.

The count of this clone is one. This CDR3 is CASSPTGQGVQPQHF. CDR3 nucleotides: TGTGCCAGCAGTCCCACGGGACAGGGTGTGCAGCCCCAGCATTTT. The gene calls are TRBV6-5 and TRBJ1-5; TRBD1 matches at 9 bases. The V segment lost 5 bases and the J segment 7 bases; nucleotides outside the gene matches: 9. The germline gives CDR1 MNHEY, CDR2 SVGAGI. The CDR3 spans 15 residues.

Comments on this clone: Other DNA sequences in the sample encode the same CDR3. This sequence joins TRBV27 and TRBJ1-2; perhaps TRBD1 as D (6 bases). CDR1 is MNHEY, CDR2 SMNVEV, per germline (reference sequence). The CDR3 is 14 residues long. Trimming stripped 2 bases from V and 4 bases from J, with 11 bases between. In DNA form, the CDR3 reads TGTGCCAGCAGTTTAGGGGGGCTGGGCTATGGCTACACCTTC. Translation gives CASSLGGLGYGYTF.

The chain joins TRBV30 to TRBJ1-2, with 7 positions matching TRBD1. In germline, CDR1 is GTSNPN, CDR2 SVGIG (reference sequence). V was clipped by 3 bases and J by 5 bases; unmatched bases: 9. CDR3 length equals 14 residues. CDR3 protein: CAWSGRDSEYGYTF. The CDR3 region has the DNA TGTGCCTGGAGCGGGCGGGACAGTGAATATGGCTACACCTTC.